Following are 12 T cell receptor beta chains from one sample sequenced in a study of molecular identifiers for immune sequencing clone quantification. TCRdb passed the PCR reads through MiXCR, listing each CDR3 protein once. Seen here are some 680,000 distinct CDR3 sequences, 25% observed once, and the top ten hold about 0.8%. Specimen: naive CD8+ T cells from blood, with Jurkat cell RNA spiked in. Subset of the sample: FACS-sorted CD8+CD4-CCR7+CD45RA+ naive T cells. Every receptor here comes from a human donor in good health. Some libraries in this study had Jurkat cell RNA spiked in.

This clonotype was found many times. The genes are TRBV7-9 and TRBJ2-3; D is unclear. This CDR3 spans 15 amino acids. V was trimmed by 1 base and J by 2 bases, leaving 10 bases between them. Per germline, CDR1 SEHNR and CDR2 FQNEAQ (reference sequence). CDR3 residues: CASSLVTGYTDTQYF. The CDR3 DNA reads TGTGCCAGCAGCTTAGTAACCGGATACACAGATACGCAGTATTTT.

The chain uses TRBV2 and TRBJ2-2; 13 bases map to TRBD2. CDR3 length equals 17 residues. In germline, CDR1 is SNHLY, CDR2 FYNNEI. V dropped 2 bases and J dropped 5; count of bases not matched to a gene: 5. The CDR3 bases are TGTGCCAGCAGTGAAAGGACTAGCGGGAGTAGTACCGGGGAGCTGTTTTTT. Its translation is CASSERTSGSSTGELFF.

The gene calls are TRBV7-9 and TRBJ2-1, with 9 bases matching TRBD1. J lost 5 bases, V lost 6 bases, and 14 bases had no gene match. The CDR3 consists of 17 residues. CDR1 and CDR2 from the germline V gene are SEHNR and FQNEAQ (reference sequence). This CDR3 reads CASRPGQGGELNNEQFF. CDR3 coding DNA: TGTGCCAGCAGGCCGGGACAGGGTGGGGAACTAAACAATGAGCAGTTCTTC.

Turning to this clonotype: Since a much larger clone is just one base distant, this may be a read error. This chain links TRBV12-5 with TRBJ1-1; D is perhaps TRBD1 (5 bases). The CDR3 length is 11 residues. Looked up from germline, CDR1 is LGHNT and CDR2 is FRNRAP. The CDR3 coding sequence is TGTGCTAGTGGATGGGGGACTGAAGCTCTCTTT. This sequence encodes CASGWGTEALF.

This clonotype has more than one count but fewer than ten. The gene calls are TRBV20-1 and TRBJ2-1; 12 nucleotides line up with TRBD2. Trimming removed 1 base from V and 2 bases from J; junction bases left unmatched: 3. The CDR3 is made up of 16 amino acids. Germline V gene lookup returns CDR1 DFQATT and CDR2 SNEGSKA (reference sequence). CDR3: CSARGRLAGAYNEQFF. The CDR3 DNA reads TGCAGTGCTAGAGGCCGACTAGCGGGAGCCTACAATGAGCAGTTCTTC.

A few counts support this clonotype. The CDR3 region has the DNA TGCGCCAGCAGCCAACCGGACCAGCTTTTGAACACTGAAGCTTTCTTT. It yields the protein CASSQPDQLLNTEAFF. The chain carries TRBV4-1 and TRBJ1-1, with unresolved D. With 2 bases removed from V and 0 bases from J, the gap between germline ends came to 13 bases. The CDR3 contains 16 residues. Per germline, CDR1 MGHRA and CDR2 YSYEKL.

This clonotype has ten or more counts. The chain recombines TRBV7-2 with TRBJ2-3; 7 bases match TRBD2. This CDR3 region has 15 residues. V shed 1 base, J shed 4 bases, and the junction held 5 bases outside the gene matches. Germline CDR1 SGHTA, CDR2 FQGNSA. The CDR3 region has the DNA TGTGCCAGCAGCTTAGTCGGCGGGGGACCAGATACGCAGTATTTT. Translated, it gives CASSLVGGGPDTQYF.

At least ten counts were recorded for this clonotype. The gene calls are TRBV29-1 and TRBJ2-7, with D unclear. CDR1 and CDR2 from the germline V gene are SQVTM and ANQGSEA. Trimming cost V 4 bases and J 1 base, with 11 bases left between them. The length of the CDR3 is 13 residues. CDR3 sequence: CSVVGPGSYEQYF. DNA of the CDR3: TGCAGCGTTGTTGGTCCGGGTTCCTACGAGCAGTACTTC.

The J gene is TRBJ1-2, the V gene TRBV30; D is unresolved. The CDR3 sequence is 12 residues long. The germline gives CDR1 GTSNPN, CDR2 SVGIG (reference sequence). V was pared by 7 bases and J by 0 bases, with 9 bases between. This CDR3 is CALREANYGYTF. The CDR3 DNA reads as TGTGCCTTGAGGGAAGCTAACTATGGCTACACCTTC.

V and J are TRBV28 and TRBJ2-7; maybe TRBD1 (5 bases). The ends were cut back, 6 bases at V and 5 bases at J, with 20 bases in the middle. Germline V gives CDR1 MDHEN, CDR2 SYDVKM. The CDR3 has 15 residues. Here the CDR3 reads CASSPNGHFYDEQYF. The DNA for the CDR3 is TGTGCCAGCAGCCCTAATGGACATTTTTACGACGAGCAGTACTTC.

A remark on this clonotype: A much larger clonotype is one base distant, so this may be a read error. The chain carries TRBV20-1 and TRBJ2-3; 8 bases line up with TRBD2. The CDR3 contains 16 residues. CDR1 is DFQATT, CDR2 SNEGSKA, per germline (reference sequence). After removal of 1 base from V and 0 bases from J, the junction contained 6 bases not matched to a gene. The CDR3 loop is CSARVASSGSTDTQYF. CDR3 sequence (DNA): TGCAGTGCTAGAGTAGCGTCTAGCGGGAGCACAGATACGCAGTATTTT.

The J gene is TRBJ2-3, the V gene TRBV5-4, with D possibly matching TRBD1 (5 bases). Germline V CDR1 and CDR2: SGHNT, YYREEE (reference sequence). The CDR3 length is 15 residues. Trimming removed 0 bases at V and 3 bases at J, with 11 bases between. The CDR3 DNA reads as TGTGCCAGCAGCTTGGAGGGCAGGGTTACAGATACGCAGTATTTT. Protein sequence: CASSLEGRVTDTQYF.